The present entry profiles one T cell receptor (beta chain) with its context. The identical CDR3 is also encoded by other nucleotide sequences in the sample. This sample was taken from a study of shared clonotypes between healthy human individuals. The V and J ends lost 0 bases and 2 bases respectively, with 11 bases between them. The CDR3 extends over 15 amino acids. CDR1 SGHRS and CDR2 YFSETQ come from the germline V gene. Method: immunoSEQ multiplex PCR; TCRdb's copy keeps in-frame clones and lacks some. In the table there are 950,000 to 1,200,000 clones, approximately 80% of which are singletons. V gene TRBV5-1 combines with J gene TRBJ2-5; D is ambiguous. The sequence derives from a man aged 18 to 29 in good health. Some clones in this sample may be carry-over from other donors' samples. The sample consisted of memory CD4+ T cells from PBMCs. As for subset: CD45RA-negative fraction. The CDR3 is CASSLDLQIQETQYF. CDR3 DNA: TGCGCCAGCAGCTTGGACCTACAGATACAAGAGACCCAGTACTTC.